Listed below are T cell receptor beta chains from one sample, sequenced in a study of T cell repertoires in cytomegalovirus infection. TCRdb recomputed calls from the reads with MiXCR, one row per CDR3 protein. The repertoire holds approximately 500,000 distinct CDR3 sequences, with 16% as singletons. Specimen: CD8+ T cells from PBMCs. Receptor source: a human donor in good health (CMV status not recorded). Some clones in this sample may be carry-over from other donors' samples. Both conserved end residues are part of each CDR3. A D gene is named only where the DNA matches it firmly. Size tells how often a clone was seen (once, few, many) or the class of an expanded clone, and some rows leave it out.

CDR3 protein | CDR3 DNA | D gene | J gene | V gene | clone size
CASSYSRTGGDGYTF | TGTGCCAGCAGTTACTCTAGGACAGGGGGCGATGGCTACACCTTC | TRBD1 | TRBJ1-2 | TRBV6-5 | many
CASSPYISGSRTQYF | TGCGCCAGCAGCCCGTACATTAGCGGATCAAGGACCCAGTACTTC | . | TRBJ2-5 | TRBV5-1 | .
CSARDPPQWYEQYF | TGCAGTGCTAGAGATCCACCCCAGTGGTACGAGCAGTACTTC | . | TRBJ2-7 | TRBV20-1 | few
CASSLEGLYGYTF | TGTGCCAGCAGTTTAGAGGGGCTCTATGGCTACACCTTC | . | TRBJ1-2 | TRBV12-3/TRBV12-4 | few
CASIGQGADTQYF | TGTGCTTCAATCGGGCAGGGGGCAGATACGCAGTATTTT | TRBD1 | TRBJ2-3 | TRBV27 | many
CAIRESTAGGLSNEKLFF | TGTGCCATCCGTGAGTCGACTGCAGGGGGTTTGAGTAATGAAAAACTGTTTTTT | TRBD1 | TRBJ1-4 | TRBV10-3 | .
CASSPRTSGYVYNEQFF | TGTGCCAGCAGCCCCAGGACTAGTGGTTACGTATACAATGAGCAGTTCTTC | TRBD2 | TRBJ2-1 | TRBV7-9 | few
CASSGRTGEEWSSEQYF | TGTGCCAGCAGCGGGCGGACAGGGGAGGAATGGAGCAGCGAGCAGTACTTC | TRBD1 | TRBJ2-7 | TRBV7-9 | many
CASRPQGVLLTIYF | TGTGCCAGCAGGCCCCAGGGGGTCCTTCTCACCATATATTTT | TRBD1 | TRBJ1-3 | TRBV12-3/TRBV12-4 | few
CASSLTGGGKQLGYGYTF | TGTGCCAGCAGCTTAACGGGCGGGGGGAAACAGTTGGGCTATGGCTACACCTTC | . | TRBJ1-2 | TRBV7-3 | many
CASSNPTGLYQETQYF | TGTGCCAGCAGCAACCCGACAGGCCTGTACCAAGAGACCCAGTACTTC | . | TRBJ2-5 | TRBV11-2 | many
CAWSEDINQPQHF | TGTGCCTGGAGTGAAGATATCAATCAGCCCCAGCATTTT | . | TRBJ1-5 | TRBV30 | .
CASSEALPGKRYEQYF | TGTGCCAGCAGTGAAGCGCTTCCAGGAAAGAGGTACGAGCAGTACTTC | . | TRBJ2-7 | TRBV6-1 | .
CASGRGGAQDTQYF | TGTGCCAGCGGAAGAGGAGGGGCACAAGATACGCAGTATTTT | . | TRBJ2-3 | TRBV9 | .
CSARIPGQTNYGYTF | TGCAGTGCTAGAATCCCGGGACAGACGAACTATGGCTACACCTTC | TRBD1 | TRBJ1-2 | TRBV20-1 | few
CASSQPDSNQPQHF | TGTGCCAGCAGCCAACCCGATAGCAATCAGCCCCAGCATTTT | . | TRBJ1-5 | TRBV7-6 | .